Listed below are T cell receptor beta chains from one sample, sequenced in a study of memory CD4+ T cells and cytomegalovirus serostatus. Only in-frame clones appear in the TCRdb table, and some are missing; sequencing was by immunoSEQ multiplex PCR. This sample yields more than 45,000 clones, of which 78% are seen a single time; about 0.8% belongs to the top ten. Sequences were obtained from memory CD4+ T cells from blood. The receptors shown here come from an adult in good health and CMV-seronegative. CDR3s include the opening cysteine and the closing phenylalanine or tryptophan. The D gene is left open where the match is weak.

TRBV6-6	TRBJ2-2	TRBD2	CASRPGLAGGGELFF
TRBV5-1	TRBJ2-7	.	CASSSQGGRYEQYF
TRBV9	TRBJ2-7	.	CASSARPGGEQYF
TRBV5-4	TRBJ2-1	TRBD2	CASSTNPGLAGNEQFF
TRBV4-1	TRBJ1-4	.	CASSQIRGRGGEKLFF
TRBV29-1	TRBJ1-2	.	CSVAAGSNYGYTF
TRBV2	TRBJ2-7	.	CASSEQGDYYEQYF
TRBV28	TRBJ2-5	.	CASGGGWETQYF
TRBV6-5	TRBJ2-5	TRBD2	CASSSYSGRKETQYF
TRBV25-1	TRBJ2-7	TRBD2	CASSESTSGRYEQYF
TRBV7-9	TRBJ1-4	.	CASSLASGWGNEKLFF
TRBV6-1	TRBJ1-5	.	CASSDAPRNGHNQPQHF
TRBV7-6	TRBJ1-4	TRBD1	CASSLAETDRGLGKLFF
TRBV7-2	TRBJ2-7	TRBD2	CASSARTSGAEQYF
TRBV27	TRBJ2-5	.	CASSLRWLETQYF
TRBV18	TRBJ1-3	.	CASSRSGKTGNTIYF
TRBV30	TRBJ2-2	.	CAWSRGSHTGELFF
TRBV6-1	TRBJ2-1	.	CASTQGRREQFF